Below, 21 T cell receptor beta chains from the same sample are listed, as sequenced in a study of T-cell memory formation after mild COVID-19. One entry per CDR3 protein results from TCRdb running MiXCR on the 5' RACE reads. The sample holds about 14,000 distinct CDR3 sequences, roughly a fifth seen once. The sequenced sample consisted of PBMCs or a T cell subset sorted from them (not recorded which). These receptor sequences come from an adult woman who had mild COVID-19 (a few samples of this study predate the infection). Cell type and time point are not known.

This clonotype was counted many times. The chain uses TRBV7-6 and TRBJ2-2; 7 nucleotides match TRBD1. J was trimmed by 0 bases and V by 5 bases; bases with no gene match: 12. This CDR3 region has 18 residues. Germline CDR1 SGHVS, CDR2 FNYEAQ. Here the CDR3 reads CASSHLLQGLSNTGELFF. CDR3 DNA sequence: TGTGCCAGCAGCCATTTGCTACAGGGGCTTTCGAACACCGGGGAGCTGTTTTTT. Using reference TRBV7-6 and TRBJ2-2 for the parts outside the CDR3, the full variable domain is GAGVSQSPRYKVTKRGQDVALRCDPISGHVSLYWYRQALGQGPEFLTYFNYEAQQDKSGLPNDRFSAERPEGSISTLTIQRTEQRDSAMYRCASSHLLQGLSNTGELFFGEGSRLTVL.

This clonotype was picked up many times. The chain carries TRBV5-1 and TRBJ2-7; the D gene is possibly TRBD1 (6 bases). Trimming took off 3 bases at V and 2 bases at J, with 12 bases between the two ends. The CDR3 loop spans 14 amino acids. CDR1 is SGHRS and CDR2 is YFSETQ in the germline V gene. The CDR3 DNA reads as TGCGCCAGCAGCTCTCAGGGGACCCCCTACGAGCAGTACTTC. This sequence encodes CASSSQGTPYEQYF.

This clonotype was counted at least ten times. The genes are TRBV7-9 and TRBJ1-4; 8 nucleotides agree with TRBD1. Germline V CDR1 and CDR2: SEHNR, FQNEAQ (reference sequence). Trimming cost V 5 bases and J 7 bases; bases outside gene matches: 12. This CDR3 contains 16 residues. CDR3 DNA sequence: TGTGCCAGCAGCGTGGATGGTTCAGGGGGCGGTGAAAAACTGTTTTTT. Translated: CASSVDGSGGGEKLFF.

This clonotype was counted ten times or more. V is TRBV4-1 and J is TRBJ2-7, with 8 bases matching TRBD2. Per the germline V gene, CDR1 is MGHRA and CDR2 is YSYEKL. The J segment lost 2 bases and the V segment lost 0 bases, leaving 9 bases of the junction unmatched. This CDR3 is 17 amino acids long. The CDR3 DNA sequence: TGCGCCAGCAGCCAAGAAGGCCCCCGGGGGGGAACCTACGAGCAGTACTTC. As protein: CASSQEGPRGGTYEQYF.

In this sample, this clonotype turned up many times. V gene TRBV12-3 or TRBV12-4 combines with J gene TRBJ2-7; TRBD2 aligns across 9 bases. Trimming removed 7 bases from V and 5 bases from J; junction bases left unmatched: 9. The CDR3 covers 14 residues. CDR3 in DNA: TGTGCCAGCACCGTAGCGGGAGTTGTCCACGAGCAGTACTTC. It encodes CASTVAGVVHEQYF.

This clonotype was seen ten or more times. The J gene is TRBJ1-6, the V gene TRBV20-1; 7 nucleotides line up with TRBD1. Germline loops: CDR1 DFQATT, CDR2 SNEGSKA (reference sequence). V lost 5 bases and J lost 8; bases outside the gene matches: 9. CDR3 length: 14 amino acids. The CDR3 region is CSAHRDSLYSPLHF. Here the CDR3 DNA reads TGCAGTGCTCACCGGGACAGTCTATATTCACCCCTCCACTTT.

In its sample, this clonotype was seen many times. In DNA form, the CDR3 reads TGTGCCAACACGGACACCCCAAGCACAGATACGCAGTATTTT. It specifies CANTDTPSTDTQYF. The chain recombines TRBV14 with TRBJ2-3, with D perhaps matching TRBD1 (5 bases). The germline V gene encodes CDR1 SGHDN and CDR2 FVKESK. Trimming took off 10 bases at V and 0 bases at J, with 14 bases between the two ends. CDR3 length equals 14 residues.

This clonotype was seen ten or more times. The V gene is TRBV12-3 or TRBV12-4, the J gene TRBJ1-4; D perhaps matches TRBD1 (5 bases). CDR3 length: 14 amino acids. V lost 10 bases to trimming and J lost 0 bases, with 12 bases between them. CDR3 region: CATGHQATNEKLFF. The CDR3 DNA sequence: TGTGCCACAGGACACCAGGCAACTAATGAAAAACTGTTTTTT.

In this sample, this clonotype turned up many times. J is TRBJ1-4 and V is TRBV7-8; 7 bases are a match to TRBD1. There are 15 residues in the CDR3. V lost 5 bases, J lost 12 bases, and 15 bases stayed unmatched. Germline loops: CDR1 SGHVS, CDR2 FQNEAQ. CDR3 sequence reads: CASSLRDITQGELFF. CDR3 DNA sequence: TGTGCCAGCAGCCTCCGGGACATCACGCAGGGGGAACTGTTTTTT.

J is TRBJ2-5 and V is TRBV24-1, with D tentatively TRBD2 (6 bases). Germline V gene data show CDR1 as KGHDR and CDR2 as SFDVKD. The V end was cut by 4 bases, the J end by 5 bases, with 19 bases between. This CDR3 has 16 amino acids. DNA for the CDR3: TGTGCCACCAGTGAGGCTGATCCAGGGAGGCGGGAGACCCAGTACTTC. Its protein product is CATSEADPGRRETQYF.

At least ten counts were recorded for this clonotype. In nucleotides, the CDR3 is TGTGCCAGCAGCCGAAGGGGACTAGCGGGAGGATCGCACTACAATGAGCAGTTCTTC. Its protein product is CASSRRGLAGGSHYNEQFF. V and J are TRBV5-6 and TRBJ2-1; 15 nucleotides agree with TRBD2. The J segment lost 3 bases and the V segment lost 4 bases, leaving 11 bases of the junction unmatched. This CDR3 is built from 19 residues. Germline V gene data show CDR1 as SGHDT and CDR2 as YYEEEE.

This clonotype was picked up many times. This chain joins TRBV12-3 or TRBV12-4 and TRBJ2-7; D is uncertain. Trimming removed 2 bases from V and 7 bases from J, with 9 bases in between. The length of the CDR3 is 12 residues. CDR3 DNA: TGTGCCAGCAGTTTATCACCGTCTGAGCAGTACTTC. Amino acid sequence: CASSLSPSEQYF.

This clonotype came up many times. This chain links TRBV6-1 with TRBJ2-7; TRBD1 matches at 7 bases. The CDR3 has 15 amino acids. With 4 bases clipped from V and 4 bases from J, the junction kept 10 bases outside the gene matches. Germline V gene lookup returns CDR1 MNHNS and CDR2 SASEGT. The CDR3: CASSGTMAGGYEQYF. The CDR3 region has the DNA TGTGCCAGCAGTGGAACTATGGCAGGGGGTTACGAGCAGTACTTC.

This clonotype was seen ten or more times. The chain carries TRBV6-5 and TRBJ2-1; maybe TRBD2 (5 bases). Germline lookup yields CDR1 MNHEY and CDR2 SVGAGI. V lost 11 bases, J lost 0 bases, and 11 bases lay in between. The CDR3 has 13 residues. The CDR3 reads CAVGLGSYNEQFF. The CDR3 DNA is TGTGCCGTCGGACTGGGCTCCTACAATGAGCAGTTCTTC.

This clonotype showed up just a few times. The chain couples TRBV20-1 to TRBJ2-1; TRBD2 matches 7 bases. This CDR3 has 14 residues. V dropped 6 bases and J dropped 4; count of bases not matched to a gene: 9. Looked up from germline, CDR1 is DFQATT and CDR2 is SNEGSKA (reference sequence). CDR3 DNA: TGCAGTGCCAAGAACTCGGGGGGATACAATGAGCAGTTCTTC. Translation gives CSAKNSGGYNEQFF.

This sequence joins TRBV5-1 and TRBJ2-5; possibly TRBD2 for D (7 bases). In germline, CDR1 is SGHRS, CDR2 YFSETQ. This CDR3 is 16 amino acids long. Trimming left V 7 bases short and J 5 bases short, with 24 bases between. In DNA form, the CDR3 reads TGCGCCAGCTCTCCCATCACGGGGGGCGGGCAGGAGACCCAGTACTTC. It yields the protein CASSPITGGGQETQYF.

This clonotype occurred many times. The chain links TRBV12-3 or TRBV12-4 to TRBJ1-1, with TRBD1 identical over 9 bases. The CDR3 has 18 residues. Germline trimming cut 5 bases from V and 2 bases from J; bases unmatched to any gene: 15. The CDR3, as DNA: TGTGCCAGCAGTCCACCGGGACAGGGATTTGAGGGTAACACTGAAGCTTTCTTT. This translates into CASSPPGQGFEGNTEAFF.

At least ten counts were recorded for this clonotype. The chain links TRBV18 to TRBJ2-5; perhaps TRBD2 as D (5 bases). There are 14 residues in the CDR3. CDR1 is KGHSH, CDR2 LQKENI, per germline. V lost 2 bases to trimming and J lost 4 bases, with 11 bases between them. The CDR3 sequence: CASSPSPGRETQYF. As DNA, the CDR3 is TGTGCCAGCTCACCATCGCCGGGAAGAGAGACCCAGTACTTC. Full variable domain (outside the CDR3, taken from reference TRBV18 and TRBJ2-5): NAGVMQNPRHLVRRRGQEARLRCSPMKGHSHVYWYRQLPEEGLKFMVYLQKENIIDESGMPKERFSAEFPKEGPSILRIQQVVRGDSAAYFCASSPSPGRETQYFGPGTRLLVL.

The genes are TRBV27 and TRBJ2-1, with D possibly being TRBD2 (5 bases). In germline, CDR1 is MNHEY, CDR2 SMNVEV (reference sequence). The CDR3 consists of 13 residues. V lost 0 bases and J 10 bases, leaving 10 bases between the germline ends. The CDR3 loop reads CASSLSPGSEQFF. DNA of the CDR3: TGTGCCAGCAGTTTATCCCCGGGATCCGAGCAGTTCTTC.

This clonotype was found many times. The gene calls are TRBV6-5 and TRBJ2-2; 7 positions agree with TRBD2. CDR1 and CDR2 from the germline V gene are MNHEY and SVGAGI. The CDR3 is 19 residues long. J lost 4 bases, V lost 3 bases, and 17 bases had no gene match. The CDR3 region is CASSYNDLRLAPGTGELFF. In DNA, the CDR3 is TGTGCCAGCAGTTATAACGACCTTAGACTAGCCCCGGGCACCGGGGAGCTGTTTTTT.

The V call is TRBV27, the J call TRBJ1-4, with D uncertain. The CDR3 consists of 17 residues. Germline loops: CDR1 MNHEY, CDR2 SMNVEV (reference sequence). The V end was cut by 4 bases, the J end by 4 bases, with 19 bases between. In nucleotides, the CDR3 is TGTGCCAGCAGTTCAAGAGTCTGGACGGGTCATAATGAAAAACTGTTTTTT. This translates into CASSSRVWTGHNEKLFF. Drawing the rest from reference TRBV27 and TRBJ1-4, the complete variable domain is EAQVTQNPRYLITVTGKKLTVTCSQNMNHEYMSWYRQDPGLGLRQIYYSMNVEVTDKGDVPEGYKVSRKEKRNFPLILESPSPNQTSLYFCASSSRVWTGHNEKLFFGSGTQLSVL.